A single T cell receptor (beta chain) is shown here with its context. This sample stems from a study of T cells in tuberculosis. Overall study context: T cells were selected with CD1B tetramers loaded with glucose monomycolate. Study results and limitations: T cells binding CD1B-GMM tetramer weakly possibly escaped the sort.

Chain pairing is unknown; alpha and beta were sequenced separately. Produced via immunoSEQ multiplex PCR; TCRdb's table is partial and in-frame only. The sample comprises approximately 58,000 clones, roughly 86% of which are singletons, and 20% to 25% rests with the top ten. Cells were sorted from thawed PBMC rested overnight and stained with GMM-loaded CD1B tetramer, viability dye and anti-CD3. C32 glucose monomycolate from Rhodococcus equi was loaded onto the CD1B tetramers. Tetramer-negative cells, around 110,000 per donor, were also sorted. Germline trimming cut 0 bases from V and 7 bases from J; bases unmatched to any gene: 6. Germline CDR1 and CDR2: SGDLS and YYNGEE. The CDR3 covers 16 residues.

The genes are TRBV9 and TRBJ2-1; TRBD2 matches 11 bases. This TCR was recovered from an adult woman with latent tuberculosis. The sample consisted of CD1b-GMM tetramer-negative cells sorted from PBMCs. CDR3 coding DNA: TGTGCCAGCAGCGTAGGAAACCTAGCGGGAGGTAATGAGCAGTTCTTC. Protein sequence: CASSVGNLAGGNEQFF.